This T cell receptor (beta chain) was recorded in a study of blood T cell repertoires in COVID-19. Study details: Samples taken during acute and convalescent COVID-19 were collected in the United States, Italy and Spain. Sources were T cells, B-cell-depleted T cells, or PBMCs; the material itself was cDNA or gDNA.

This CDR3 spans 18 amino acids. The trim removed 4 bases at V and 10 bases at J, leaving 21 bases unmatched. CDR1 and CDR2 from the germline V gene are SNHLY and FYNNEI. Original handling: Amplification of reference gene primers provided the estimated nucleated cell counts. Assay: immunoSEQ multiplex PCR; the TCRdb copy retains only in-frame clones and omits some. V and J calls and clone size are those listed in that table; D and trimming were worked out from the DNA. This sample carries 54,000 or so clones, about 82% of them seen once, and the ten largest clones take about 22%. The chain has TRBV2 and TRBJ1-4; 7 bases map to TRBD1. The sequencing sample was made of peripheral blood. The TCR was taken from an elderly woman with acute or convalescent COVID-19. CDR3 DNA: TGTGCCAGCAGTGGGGATTCGGAACAGGGGTCTTTCTTGGGAAAACTGTTTTTT. Translated: CASSGDSEQGSFLGKLFF.